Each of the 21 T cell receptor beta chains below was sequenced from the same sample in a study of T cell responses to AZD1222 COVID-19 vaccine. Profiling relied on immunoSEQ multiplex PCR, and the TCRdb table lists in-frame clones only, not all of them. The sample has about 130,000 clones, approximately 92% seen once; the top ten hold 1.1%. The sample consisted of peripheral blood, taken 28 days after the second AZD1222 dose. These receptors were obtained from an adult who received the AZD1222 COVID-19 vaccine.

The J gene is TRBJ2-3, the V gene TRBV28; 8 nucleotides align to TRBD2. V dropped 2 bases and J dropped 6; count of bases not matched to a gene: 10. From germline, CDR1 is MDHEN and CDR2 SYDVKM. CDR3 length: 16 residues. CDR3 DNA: TGTGCCAGCAGTTTACTCCCCCGTTCTAGCGGGGATACGCAGTATTTT. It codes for CASSLLPRSSGDTQYF.

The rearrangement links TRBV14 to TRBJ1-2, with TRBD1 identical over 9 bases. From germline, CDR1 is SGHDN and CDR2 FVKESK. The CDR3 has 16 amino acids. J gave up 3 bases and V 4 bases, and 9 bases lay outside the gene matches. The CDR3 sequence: CASSPDRGRRDYGYTF. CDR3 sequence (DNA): TGTGCCAGCAGCCCGGACAGGGGACGCCGAGACTATGGCTACACCTTC.

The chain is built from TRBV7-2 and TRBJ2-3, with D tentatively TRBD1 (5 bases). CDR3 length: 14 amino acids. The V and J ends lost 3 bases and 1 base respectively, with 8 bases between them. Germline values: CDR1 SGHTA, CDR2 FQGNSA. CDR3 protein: CASSFEGGTDTQYF. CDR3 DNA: TGTGCCAGCAGCTTTGAAGGGGGCACAGATACGCAGTATTTT. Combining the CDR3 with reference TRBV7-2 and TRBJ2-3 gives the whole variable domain GAGVSQSPSNKVTEKGKDVELRCDPISGHTALYWYRQSLGQGLEFLIYFQGNSAPDKSGLPSDRFSAERTGGSVSTLTIQRTQQEDSAVYLCASSFEGGTDTQYFGPGTRLTVL.

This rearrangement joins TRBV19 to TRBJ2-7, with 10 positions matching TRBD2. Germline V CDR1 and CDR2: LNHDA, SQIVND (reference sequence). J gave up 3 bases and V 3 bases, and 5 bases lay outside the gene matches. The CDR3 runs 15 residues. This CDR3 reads CASSILAGAVYEQYF. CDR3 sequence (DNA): TGTGCCAGTAGTATCCTAGCGGGGGCCGTCTACGAGCAGTACTTC.

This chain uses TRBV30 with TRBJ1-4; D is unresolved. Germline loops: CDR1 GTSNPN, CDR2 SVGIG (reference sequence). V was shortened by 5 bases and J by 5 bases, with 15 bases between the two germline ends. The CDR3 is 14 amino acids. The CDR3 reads CAWCGLPPNEKLFF. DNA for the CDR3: TGTGCCTGGTGCGGACTTCCCCCGAATGAAAAACTGTTTTTT.

CDR3 nucleotides: TGTGCCAGCACGAGGGGACAGGGCCGCAATGAGCAGTTCTTC. Protein product: CASTRGQGRNEQFF. The gene calls are TRBV9 and TRBJ2-1; TRBD1 matches 9 bases. There are 14 residues in the CDR3. V shed 6 bases and J 6 bases; nucleotides not matched to a gene: 7. From germline, CDR1 is SGDLS and CDR2 YYNGEE.

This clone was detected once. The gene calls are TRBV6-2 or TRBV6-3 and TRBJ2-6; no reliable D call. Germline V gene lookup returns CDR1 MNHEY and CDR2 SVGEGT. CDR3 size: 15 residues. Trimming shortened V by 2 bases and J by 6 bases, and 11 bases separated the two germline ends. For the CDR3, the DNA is TGTGCCAGCAGTTACGTGGGGTCTAAGGCCAACGTCCTGACTTTC. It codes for CASSYVGSKANVLTF.

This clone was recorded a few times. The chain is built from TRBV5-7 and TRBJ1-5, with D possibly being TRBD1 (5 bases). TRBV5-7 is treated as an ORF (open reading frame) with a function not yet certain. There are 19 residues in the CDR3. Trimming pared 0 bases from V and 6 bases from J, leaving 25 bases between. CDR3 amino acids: CASSLEAGLRKGVRQPQHF. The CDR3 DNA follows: TGTGCCAGCAGCTTGGAGGCAGGGCTAAGGAAAGGGGTGCGTCAGCCCCAGCATTTT.

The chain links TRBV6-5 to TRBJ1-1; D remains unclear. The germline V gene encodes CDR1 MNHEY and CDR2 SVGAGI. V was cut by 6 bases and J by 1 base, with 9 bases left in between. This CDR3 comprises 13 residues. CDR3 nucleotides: TGTGCCAGCAGCCTCCAAAGGAACACTGAAGCTTTCTTT. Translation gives CASSLQRNTEAFF.

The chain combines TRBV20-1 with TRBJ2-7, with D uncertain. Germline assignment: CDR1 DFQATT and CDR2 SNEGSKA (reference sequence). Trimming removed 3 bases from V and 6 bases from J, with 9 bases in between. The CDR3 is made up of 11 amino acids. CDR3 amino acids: CSARTDSEQYF. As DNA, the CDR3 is TGCAGTGCTAGGACGGATTCCGAGCAGTACTTC.

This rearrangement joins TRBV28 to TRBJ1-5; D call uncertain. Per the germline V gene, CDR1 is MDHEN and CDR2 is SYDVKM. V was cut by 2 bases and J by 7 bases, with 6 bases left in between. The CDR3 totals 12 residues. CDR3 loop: CASSLGRQPQHF. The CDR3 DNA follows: TGTGCCAGCAGTTTAGGGCGGCAGCCCCAGCATTTT. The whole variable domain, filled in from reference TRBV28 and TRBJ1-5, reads DVKVTQSSRYLVKRTGEKVFLECVQDMDHENMFWYRQDPGLGLRLIYFSYDVKMKEKGDIPEGYSVSREKKERFSLILESASTNQTSMYLCASSLGRQPQHFGDGTRLSIL.

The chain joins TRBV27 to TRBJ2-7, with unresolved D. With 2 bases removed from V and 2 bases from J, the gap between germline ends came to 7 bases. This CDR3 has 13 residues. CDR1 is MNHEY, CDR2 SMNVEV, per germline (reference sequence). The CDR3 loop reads CASSLGDTYEQYF. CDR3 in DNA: TGTGCCAGCAGTTTAGGAGATACCTACGAGCAGTACTTC.

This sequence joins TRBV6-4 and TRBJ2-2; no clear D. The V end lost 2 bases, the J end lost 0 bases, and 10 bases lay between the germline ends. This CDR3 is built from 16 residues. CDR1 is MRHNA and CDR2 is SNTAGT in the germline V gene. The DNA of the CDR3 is TGTGCCAGCAGTGACGGTGGCCTGACGAACACCGGGGAGCTGTTTTTT. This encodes CASSDGGLTNTGELFF.

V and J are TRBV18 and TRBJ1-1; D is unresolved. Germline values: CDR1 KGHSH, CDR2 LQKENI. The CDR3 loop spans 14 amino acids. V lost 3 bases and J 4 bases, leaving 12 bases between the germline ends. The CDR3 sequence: CASSPGLGSTEAFF. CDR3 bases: TGTGCCAGCTCACCGGGATTGGGTAGCACTGAAGCTTTCTTT.

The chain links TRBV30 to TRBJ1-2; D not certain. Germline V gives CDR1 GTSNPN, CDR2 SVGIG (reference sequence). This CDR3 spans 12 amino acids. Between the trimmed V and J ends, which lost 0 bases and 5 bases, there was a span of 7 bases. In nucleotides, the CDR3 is TGTGCCTGGAGTGTAACCCGATATGGCTACACCTTC. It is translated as CAWSVTRYGYTF.

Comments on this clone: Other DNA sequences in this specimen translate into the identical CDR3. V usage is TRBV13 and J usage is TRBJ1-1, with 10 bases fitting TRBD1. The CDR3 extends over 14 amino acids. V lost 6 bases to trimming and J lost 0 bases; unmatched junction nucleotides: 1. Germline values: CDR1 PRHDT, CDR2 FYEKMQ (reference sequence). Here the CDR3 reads CASRTGGLNTEAFF. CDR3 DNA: TGTGCCAGCAGGACAGGGGGCCTGAACACTGAAGCTTTCTTT.

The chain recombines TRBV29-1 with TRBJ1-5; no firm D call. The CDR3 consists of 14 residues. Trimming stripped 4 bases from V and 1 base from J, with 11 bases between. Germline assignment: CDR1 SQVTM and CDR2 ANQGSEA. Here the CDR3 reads CSVGGQYSNQPQHF. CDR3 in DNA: TGCAGCGTTGGAGGGCAGTACAGCAATCAGCCCCAGCATTTT.

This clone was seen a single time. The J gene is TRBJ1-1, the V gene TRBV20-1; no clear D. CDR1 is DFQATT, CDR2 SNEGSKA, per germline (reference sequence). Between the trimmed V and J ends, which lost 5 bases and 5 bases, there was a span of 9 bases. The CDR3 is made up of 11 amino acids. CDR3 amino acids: CSAWAETEAFF. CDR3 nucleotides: TGCAGTGCTTGGGCCGAGACTGAAGCTTTCTTT.

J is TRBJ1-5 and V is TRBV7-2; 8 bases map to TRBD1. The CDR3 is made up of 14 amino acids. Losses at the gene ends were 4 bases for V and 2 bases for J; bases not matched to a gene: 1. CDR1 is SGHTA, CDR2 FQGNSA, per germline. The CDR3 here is CASSSGQGNQPQHF. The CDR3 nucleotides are TGTGCCAGCAGCTCGGGACAGGGCAATCAGCCCCAGCATTTT.

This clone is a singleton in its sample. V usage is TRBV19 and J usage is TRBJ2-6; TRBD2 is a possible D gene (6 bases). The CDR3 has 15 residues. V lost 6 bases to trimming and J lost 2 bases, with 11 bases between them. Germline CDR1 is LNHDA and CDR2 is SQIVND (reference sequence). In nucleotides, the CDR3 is TGTGCCAGTAGGGAGACTAGGCCTGGGGCCAACGTCCTGACTTTC. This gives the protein CASRETRPGANVLTF.

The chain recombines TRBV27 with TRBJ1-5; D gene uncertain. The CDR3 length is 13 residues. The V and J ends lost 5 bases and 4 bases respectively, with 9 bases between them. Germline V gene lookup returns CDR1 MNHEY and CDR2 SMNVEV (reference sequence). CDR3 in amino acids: CASSLGLNQPQHF. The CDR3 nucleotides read TGTGCCAGCAGTCTTGGACTAAATCAGCCCCAGCATTTT.